The 4 T cell receptor beta chains below were found in one sample sequenced in a study of regulatory T cells in long-lasting Graves disease. The authors built TCR beta libraries using iRepertoire HTBI primers and Arm-PCR of CDR3 regions. TCRdb reprocessed the multiplex PCR reads via MiXCR and lists one record per CDR3 protein. The sample yields 650,000 to 850,000 distinct CDR3 sequences, about 30% seen once. Time point defined: persistent/refractory GD, antithyroid drugs over 5 years with positive TRAb. The authors made the TCR library using RNA they extracted from PBMCs. The source material was peripheral blood mononuclear cells (PBMCs), sampled when the disease was refractory, from a patient treated with antithyroid drugs. These receptors all stem from a female donor with Graves disease.

Comment on this clonotype: With a much larger clone just one base away, this may be a read error. The chain carries TRBV2 and TRBJ2-2; unclear D gene. This CDR3 has 13 residues. Per germline, CDR1 SNHLY and CDR2 FYNNEI. The CDR3 loop is CASSEQNTEELFF. The DNA of the CDR3 is TGTGCCAGCAGTGAACAGAACACCGAGGAGCTGTTTTTT.

The chain joins TRBV11-2 to TRBJ2-7, with D possibly TRBD2 on 6 matching bases. V was pared by 1 base and J by 6 bases, with 22 bases between. Germline V gene data show CDR1 as SGHAT and CDR2 as FQNNGV. The CDR3 is made up of 17 amino acids. The CDR3 sequence: CASSLGLGLLGASEQYF. The CDR3 bases are TGTGCCAGCAGCTTAGGCTTGGGACTCTTGGGTGCTTCCGAGCAGTACTTC.

V and J are TRBV3-1 and TRBJ2-7, with TRBD2 identical over 8 bases. The germline CDR1 and CDR2 sequences are LGHDT and YNNKEL (reference sequence). The CDR3 has 14 amino acids. The V gene end was trimmed by 3 bases and the J gene end by 3 bases; junction bases not matched to a gene: 4. In nucleotides, the CDR3 is TGTGCCAGCAGCCAGGGACTAGAAGGCTACGAGCAGTACTTC. It is translated as CASSQGLEGYEQYF.

This clonotype has at least ten counts. The rearrangement links TRBV12-3 or TRBV12-4 to TRBJ1-1, with D perhaps matching TRBD1 (5 bases). V was clipped by 6 bases and J by 1 base, with 6 bases between them. CDR3 length: 12 amino acids. The CDR3, as DNA: TGTGCCAGCAGAGGGACGAACACTGAAGCTTTCTTT. This sequence encodes CASRGTNTEAFF.